These 8 T cell receptor beta chains originate from one sample sequenced in a study of human T cells and chemical hapten exposure. The time point is: patch test 2, 6 weeks after DPC sensitization. Treatment reported: therapeutic diphenylcyclopropenone sensitization with weekly scalp DPC. TCRdb reprocessed the RACE reads with MiXCR, giving one entry per CDR3 protein. This repertoire shows 110,000 or so distinct CDR3 sequences, 9.2% found once; its top ten account for about 3.4%. Sequencing was performed on whole blood, taken in connection with sensitization to the hapten diphenylcyclopropenone (DPC). The receptors stem from a woman aged 40 to 49 with alopecia areata. Some clones in this sample may be carry-over from other donors' samples.

This clonotype was recorded at least ten times. The J gene is TRBJ1-6, the V gene TRBV2; 10 bases fit TRBD1. The CDR3 covers 14 residues. After removal of 6 bases from V and 9 bases from J, the junction contained 5 bases not matched to a gene. CDR1 and CDR2 from the germline V gene are SNHLY and FYNNEI. The CDR3 coding sequence is TGTGCCAGCAGGACAGGGGGCTGGGCTTCACCCCTCCACTTT. Translated, it gives CASRTGGWASPLHF.

This clonotype came up many times. V usage is TRBV11-2 and J usage is TRBJ1-4; 7 bases are a match to TRBD1. From germline, CDR1 is SGHAT and CDR2 FQNNGV. The CDR3 covers 16 residues. J gave up 0 bases and V 2 bases, and 3 bases lay outside the gene matches. The DNA for the CDR3 is TGTGCCAGCAGCTTAACAGGGGAAGCAACTAATGAAAAACTGTTTTTT. It translates to CASSLTGEATNEKLFF.

There are many counts of this clonotype. The chain carries TRBV2 and TRBJ1-1; D is undetermined. Germline loops: CDR1 SNHLY, CDR2 FYNNEI. This CDR3 has 15 residues. Trimming took 7 bases from V and 1 from J, leaving 16 bases between them. As DNA, the CDR3 is TGTGCCAGCATCCCCTGGTCTAGCGGGAACACTGAAGCTTTCTTT. It codes for CASIPWSSGNTEAFF.

This clonotype was seen many times. The chain combines TRBV27 with TRBJ1-6; D is ambiguous. The V gene's germline CDR1 is MNHEY and CDR2 SMNVEV (reference sequence). The CDR3 loop spans 12 amino acids. Trimming pared 2 bases from V and 10 bases from J, leaving 6 bases between. The CDR3 here is CASSLQGSPLHF. DNA of the CDR3: TGTGCCAGCAGTTTACAAGGATCACCCCTCCACTTT.

This clonotype was seen repeatedly, ten times or more. V usage is TRBV18 and J usage is TRBJ1-1; no clear D. Germline CDR1 and CDR2: KGHSH and LQKENI. The germline V and J ends were trimmed by 5 bases and 5 bases, with 12 bases remaining between them. The CDR3 totals 13 residues. The CDR3, as DNA: TGTGCCAGCTCAGTGGAGAGTTTAACTGAAGCTTTCTTT. Translation: CASSVESLTEAFF.

V usage is TRBV4-3 and J usage is TRBJ2-1; the D gene is possibly TRBD2 (6 bases). The ends were cut back, 0 bases at V and 10 bases at J, with 25 bases in the middle. The CDR3 extends over 18 amino acids. The germline gives CDR1 LGHNA, CDR2 YSLEER. The CDR3 bases are TGCGCCAGCAGCCAAGAAATTTTTCGGGAGACCCATCGTAAAGAGCAGTTCTTC. This encodes CASSQEIFRETHRKEQFF.

Only a few counts were recorded for this clonotype. This chain connects TRBV29-1 to TRBJ2-5; D may correspond to TRBD1 or TRBD2 (6 bases each). CDR1 SQVTM and CDR2 ANQGSEA come from the germline V gene. Trimming stripped 3 bases from V and 1 base from J, with 9 bases between. The CDR3 consists of 13 residues. The chain's CDR3 is CSVDGGSQETQYF. The CDR3 DNA is TGCAGCGTTGACGGGGGCTCCCAAGAGACCCAGTACTTC.

V and J are TRBV20-1 and TRBJ2-5, with D perhaps TRBD2 (5 bases). CDR3 size: 11 residues. Trimming removed 4 bases at V and 5 bases at J, with 8 bases between. The germline gives CDR1 DFQATT, CDR2 SNEGSKA (reference sequence). CDR3 nucleotides: TGCAGTGCTAATTCGGGGGAGACCCAGTACTTC. Encoded protein: CSANSGETQYF.